The sequence of this T cell receptor beta chain was determined in a study of shared clonotypes between healthy human individuals. Study overall: Researchers assigned three CD4 naive, three CD4 memory, two CD8 naive and one CD8 memory plate to each donor.

Data came from immunoSEQ multiplex PCR; TCRdb stores just in-frame clones and leaves some out. This repertoire shows about 340,000 clones, less than 75% found once; its top ten account for about 9.4%. Germline CDR1 reads SGHAT; CDR2 reads FQNNGV. CDR3 length: 14 residues. Trimming took off 0 bases at V and 9 bases at J, with 11 bases between the two ends. Specimen: memory CD4+ T cells sorted from blood. Subset denoted: CD45RA-negative fraction. The TCR originated in a young man in good health. V gene TRBV11-2 combines with J gene TRBJ1-4, with D hard to call. CDR3 nucleotide sequence: TGTGCCAGCAGCTTAGATAGAGGGAGGCAAAAACTGTTTTTT. Amino acid sequence: CASSLDRGRQKLFF.